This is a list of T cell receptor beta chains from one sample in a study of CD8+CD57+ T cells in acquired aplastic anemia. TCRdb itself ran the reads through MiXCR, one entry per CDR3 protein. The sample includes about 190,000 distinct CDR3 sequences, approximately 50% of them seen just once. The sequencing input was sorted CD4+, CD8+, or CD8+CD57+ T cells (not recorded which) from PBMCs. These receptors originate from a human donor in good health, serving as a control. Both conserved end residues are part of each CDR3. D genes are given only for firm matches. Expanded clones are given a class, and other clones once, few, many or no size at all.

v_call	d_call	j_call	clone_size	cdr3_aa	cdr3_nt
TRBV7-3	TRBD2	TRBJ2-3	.	CASSLKEGGGAGITQYF	TGTGCCAGCAGTTTAAAGGAGGGCGGGGGGGCCGGGATAACGCAGTATTTT
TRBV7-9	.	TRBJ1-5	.	CASSPSGGRPQHF	TGTGCCAGCAGCCCAAGCGGGGGTCGGCCCCAGCATTTT
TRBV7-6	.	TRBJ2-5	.	CASSLGGPGAQETQYF	TGTGCCAGCAGCTTAGGCGGACCGGGGGCCCAAGAGACCCAGTACTTC
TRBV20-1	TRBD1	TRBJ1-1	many	CSARLQTGSTEAFF	TGCAGTGCTAGACTACAGACAGGGTCCACTGAAGCTTTCTTT
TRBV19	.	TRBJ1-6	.	CASSIQRGANSPLHF	TGTGCCAGTAGTATACAGCGGGGGGCGAATTCACCCCTCCACTTT
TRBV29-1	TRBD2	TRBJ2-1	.	CSVETSGDNEQFF	TGCAGCGTTGAAACTAGCGGGGATAATGAGCAGTTCTTC
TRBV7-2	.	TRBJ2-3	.	CASSLIASDTQYF	TGTGCCAGCAGCTTAATTGCTTCAGATACGCAGTATTTT
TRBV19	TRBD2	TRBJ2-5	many	CATRVGRGYQETQYF	TGTGCCACCCGGGTTGGGCGGGGGTACCAAGAGACCCAGTACTTC
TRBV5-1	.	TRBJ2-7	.	CASSRGGGANSEQYF	TGCGCCAGCAGCAGGGGTGGGGGCGCAAACTCCGAGCAGTACTTC
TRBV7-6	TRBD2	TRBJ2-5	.	CASSLVTSGVYGETQYF	TGTGCCAGCAGCTTAGTGACTAGCGGGGTCTATGGGGAGACCCAGTACTTC
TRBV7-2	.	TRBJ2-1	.	CASNLLDNPYNEQFF	TGTGCCAGCAACCTACTTGACAACCCTTACAATGAGCAGTTCTTC
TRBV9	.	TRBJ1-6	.	CASSFGQLNSPLHF	TGTGCCAGCAGCTTTGGGCAGTTGAATTCACCCCTCCACTTT
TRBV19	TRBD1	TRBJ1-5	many	CASSGTGVPLSNQPQHF	TGTGCCAGTAGCGGGACAGGGGTCCCTCTCAGCAATCAGCCCCAGCATTTT
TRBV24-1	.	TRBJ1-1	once	CATSPGRRGTEAFF	TGTGCCACTTCTCCGGGCCGGAGGGGCACTGAAGCTTTCTTT
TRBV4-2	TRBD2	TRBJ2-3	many	CAIRAGGSTDTQYF	TGTGCCATCCGAGCGGGGGGGAGCACAGATACGCAGTATTTT
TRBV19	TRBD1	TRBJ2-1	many	CASKSGTGVYNEQFF	TGTGCCAGTAAGTCCGGGACAGGGGTTTACAATGAGCAGTTCTTC
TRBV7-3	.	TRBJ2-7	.	CASSIYLCSVGPTGSYEQYF	.
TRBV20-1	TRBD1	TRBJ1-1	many	CSAPTSGQGEAFF	TGCAGTGCCCCGACCTCCGGACAGGGGGAAGCTTTCTTT
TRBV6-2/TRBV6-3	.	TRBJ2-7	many	CASSSPKTGLVRGEQYF	TGTGCCAGCAGTTCGCCCAAGACAGGACTTGTGAGGGGGGAGCAGTACTTC
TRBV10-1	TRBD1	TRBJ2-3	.	CASTKDRGDTQYF	TGCGCCAGCACAAAGGACAGGGGAGATACGCAGTATTTT
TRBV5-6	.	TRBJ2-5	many	CASSLLTGGGQETQYF	TGTGCCAGCAGCCTACTGACAGGAGGAGGACAAGAGACCCAGTACTTC
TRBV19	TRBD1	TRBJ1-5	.	CASSILGQGSQPQHF	TGTGCCAGTAGTATCCTCGGACAGGGGAGCCAGCCCCAGCATTTT
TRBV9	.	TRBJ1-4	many	CASSSKTEKGSGKLFF	TGTGCCAGCAGCTCAAAAACGGAGAAGGGTTCGGGAAAACTGTTTTTT
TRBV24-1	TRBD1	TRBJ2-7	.	CATSDSGTGVCEQYF	TGTGCCACCAGTGATTCTGGGACAGGAGTATGCGAGCAGTACTTC
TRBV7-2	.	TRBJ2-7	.	CASGSSYEQYF	TGTGCCAGCGGTAGCTCCTACGAGCAGTACTTC
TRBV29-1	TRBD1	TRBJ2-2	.	CSVKGGTGNTGELFF	TGCAGCGTCAAAGGCGGGACAGGGAACACCGGGGAGCTGTTTTTT
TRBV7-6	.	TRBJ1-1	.	CASSLAYGGNTEAFF	TGTGCCAGCAGCTTAGCGTATGGAGGGAACACTGAAGCTTTCTTT
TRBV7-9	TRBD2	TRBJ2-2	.	CASSLTAGRNTGELFF	TGTGCCAGCAGTCTCACAGCGGGAAGGAACACCGGGGAGCTGTTTTTT
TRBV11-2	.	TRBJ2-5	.	CASSSLGSGQKETQYF	TGTGCCAGCAGCTCCCTAGGGAGCGGACAGAAAGAGACCCAGTACTTC
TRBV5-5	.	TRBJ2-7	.	CASSLAVFSARHYEQYF	TGTGCCAGCAGCTTGGCGGTGTTCAGTGCCAGACACTACGAGCAGTACTTC
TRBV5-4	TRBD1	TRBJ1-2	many	CASGQAYQPYGYTF	TGTGCCAGCGGACAGGCCTATCAACCCTATGGCTACACCTTC
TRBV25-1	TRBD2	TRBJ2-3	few	CASSPLAGDTDTQYF	TGTGCCAGCAGTCCGCTAGCGGGGGACACAGATACGCAGTATTTT
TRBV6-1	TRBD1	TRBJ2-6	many	CASSGQTGARSGANVLTF	TGTGCCAGCAGTGGCCAGACAGGGGCCAGATCTGGGGCCAACGTCCTGACTTTC
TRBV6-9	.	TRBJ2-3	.	CASRAPGTDTQYF	TGTGCCAGCAGGGCCCCGGGCACAGATACGCAGTATTTT
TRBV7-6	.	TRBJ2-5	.	CASSLSRDTQYF	TGTGCCAGCAGCCTTAGCAGAGATACGCAGTACTTC
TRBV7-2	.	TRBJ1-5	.	CASSFPGSNQPQHF	TGTGCCAGCAGCTTTCCCGGGAGCAATCAGCCCCAGCATTTT
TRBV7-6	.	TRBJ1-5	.	CASSREINQPQHF	TGTGCCAGCAGCCGGGAGATCAATCAGCCCCAGCATTTT
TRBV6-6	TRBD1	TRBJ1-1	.	CASRPGQGGYGTEAFF	TGTGCCAGCAGGCCCGGACAGGGGGGGTATGGCACTGAAGCTTTCTTT
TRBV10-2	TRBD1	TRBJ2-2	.	CASNAGTVGAGELFF	TGCGCCAGCAACGCCGGGACAGTAGGCGCCGGGGAGCTGTTTTTT